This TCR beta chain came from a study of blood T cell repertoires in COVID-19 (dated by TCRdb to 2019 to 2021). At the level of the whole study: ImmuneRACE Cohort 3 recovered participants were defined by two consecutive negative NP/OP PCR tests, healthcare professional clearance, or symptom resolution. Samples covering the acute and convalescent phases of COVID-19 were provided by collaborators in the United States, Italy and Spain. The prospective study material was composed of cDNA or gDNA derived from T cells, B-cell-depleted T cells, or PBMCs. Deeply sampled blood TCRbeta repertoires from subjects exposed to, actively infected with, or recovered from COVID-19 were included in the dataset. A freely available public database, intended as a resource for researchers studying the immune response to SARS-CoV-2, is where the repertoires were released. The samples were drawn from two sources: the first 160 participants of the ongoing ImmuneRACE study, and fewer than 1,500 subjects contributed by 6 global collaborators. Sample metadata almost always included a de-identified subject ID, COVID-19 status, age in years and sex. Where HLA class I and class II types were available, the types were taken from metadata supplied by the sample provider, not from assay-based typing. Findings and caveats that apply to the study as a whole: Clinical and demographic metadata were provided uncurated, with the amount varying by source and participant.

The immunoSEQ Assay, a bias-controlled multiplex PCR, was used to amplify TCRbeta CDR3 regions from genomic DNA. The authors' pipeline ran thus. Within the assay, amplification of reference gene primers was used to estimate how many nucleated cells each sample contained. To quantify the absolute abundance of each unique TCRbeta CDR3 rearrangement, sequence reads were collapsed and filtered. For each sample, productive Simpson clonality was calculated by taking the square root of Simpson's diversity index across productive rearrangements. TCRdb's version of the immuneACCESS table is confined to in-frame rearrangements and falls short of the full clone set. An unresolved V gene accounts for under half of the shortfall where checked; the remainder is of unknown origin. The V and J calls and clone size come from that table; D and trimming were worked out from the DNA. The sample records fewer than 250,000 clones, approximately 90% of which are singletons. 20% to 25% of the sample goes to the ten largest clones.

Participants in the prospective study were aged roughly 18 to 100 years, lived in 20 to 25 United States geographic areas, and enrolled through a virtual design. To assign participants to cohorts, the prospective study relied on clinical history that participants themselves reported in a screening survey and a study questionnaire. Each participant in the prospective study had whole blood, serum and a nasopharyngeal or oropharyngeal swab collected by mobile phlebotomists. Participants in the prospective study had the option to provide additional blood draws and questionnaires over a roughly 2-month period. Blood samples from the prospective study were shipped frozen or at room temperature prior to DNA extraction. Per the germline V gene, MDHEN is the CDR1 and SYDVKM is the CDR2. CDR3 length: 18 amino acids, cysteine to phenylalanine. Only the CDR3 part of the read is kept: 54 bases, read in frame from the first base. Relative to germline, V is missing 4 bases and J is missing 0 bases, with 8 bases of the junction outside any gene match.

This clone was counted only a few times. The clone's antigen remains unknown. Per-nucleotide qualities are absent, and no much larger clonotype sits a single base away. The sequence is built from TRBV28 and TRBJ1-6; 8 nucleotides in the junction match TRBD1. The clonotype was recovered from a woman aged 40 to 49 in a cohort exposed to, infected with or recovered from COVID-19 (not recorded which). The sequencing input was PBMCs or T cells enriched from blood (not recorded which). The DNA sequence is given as TGTGCCAGCAGTTCACGACAGGGGTGGAGCTCCTATAATTCACCCCTCCACTTT. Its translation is CASSSRQGWSSYNSPLHF.